The entry below gives a single T cell receptor beta chain sequence along with its context. Antigen unknown. The data stem from a study of OX40 agonist ivuxolimab in advanced cancers. Study-level information: Recorded diagnoses for dose-escalation patients were hepatocellular carcinoma, melanoma, renal cell or head and neck cancer. Prior checkpoint blockade (anti-PD-1, anti-PD-L1 or anti-CTLA-4) was permitted; approximately 41% had it.

Study-level points and caveats: Also present in some nonresponders was a low level of normalized T-cell clonal expansion.

Clones were sequenced by immunoSEQ multiplex PCR, and TCRdb holds only the in-frame ones, with some missing. Of around 100,000 clones listed, around 87% are singletons. Sample: CD4+ or CD8+ T cells sorted from blood, taken in a trial of the OX40 agonist ivuxolimab. The TCR originated in an adult with an advanced solid tumor such as melanoma, head and neck, liver or kidney cancer.

The chain's CDR3 is CACGSGIYGYTF. The CDR3 DNA reads TGTGCCTGTGGCTCCGGGATCTATGGCTACACCTTC. This rearrangement joins TRBV30 to TRBJ1-2; no definite D call. Germline V CDR1 and CDR2: GTSNPN, SVGIG (reference sequence). The V and J ends lost 6 bases and 4 bases respectively, with 12 bases between them. This CDR3 comprises 12 residues.